This TCR beta chain appears in the sequencing data of a study of memory CD4+ T cells and cytomegalovirus serostatus. The wider study: Donors were healthy Belgian adults, some 10 CMV seropositive and some 24 seronegative.

Here immunoSEQ multiplex PCR was the method, and the copy in TCRdb shows in-frame clones only, minus some. Among 55,000 to 65,000 clones listed, about 81% were seen once. Single viable CD3+CD4+CD8-CD45RO+ cells were sorted as the memory CD4+ T cells. The CDR3 covers 15 residues. Germline V CDR1 and CDR2: LNHDA, SQIVND (reference sequence). Trimming removed 1 base from V and 6 bases from J, with 13 bases in between. This clonotype was sampled from an adult in good health and CMV-seronegative. Sequenced sample: memory CD4+ T cells from blood. The chain recombines TRBV19 with TRBJ2-1; D is possibly TRBD1 (6 bases). CDR3 region: CASSIVQGSRNEQFF. The CDR3 DNA reads TGTGCCAGTAGTATAGTGCAGGGGTCTCGCAATGAGCAGTTCTTC.